This T cell receptor beta chain originates from a study of cytomegalovirus exposure and HLA in healthy donors. Primers for the PCR totalled 60 Vbeta and 13 Jbeta. Profiling relied on immunoSEQ multiplex PCR, and the TCRdb table lists in-frame clones only, not all of them. The sample shows about 70,000 clones, over 75% of them seen only once. Germline trimming cut 2 bases from V and 9 bases from J; bases unmatched to any gene: 3. Germline CDR1 MDHEN, CDR2 SYDVKM. The CDR3 contains 13 residues. As to this clone: Its antigen is not identified.

Study findings and constraints: Immune exposure information available was restricted to CMV serostatus.

This chain joins TRBV28 and TRBJ2-7; 11 bases line up with TRBD2. This sequence originates from a woman under 40 in good health and CMV-seropositive. Material: PBMCs. The CDR3 reads CASSLTSGSVQYF. DNA of the CDR3: TGTGCCAGCAGTTTAACTAGCGGGAGTGTGCAGTACTTC.